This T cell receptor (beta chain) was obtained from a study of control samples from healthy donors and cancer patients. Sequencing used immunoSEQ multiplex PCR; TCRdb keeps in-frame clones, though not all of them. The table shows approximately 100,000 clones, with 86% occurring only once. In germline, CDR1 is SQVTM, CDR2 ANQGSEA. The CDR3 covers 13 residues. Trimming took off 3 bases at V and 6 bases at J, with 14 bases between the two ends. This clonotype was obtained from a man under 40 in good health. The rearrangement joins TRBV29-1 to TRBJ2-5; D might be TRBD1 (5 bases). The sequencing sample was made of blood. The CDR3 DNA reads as TGCAGCGTTGAGGGGCAGGGCACGAAGACCCAGTACTTC. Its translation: CSVEGQGTKTQYF. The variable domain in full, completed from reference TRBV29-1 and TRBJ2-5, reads SAVISQKPSRDICQRGTSLTIQCQVDSQVTMMFWYRQQPGQSLTLIATANQGSEATYESGFVIDKFPISRPNLTFSTLTVSNMSPEDSSIYLCSVEGQGTKTQYFGPGTRLLVL.